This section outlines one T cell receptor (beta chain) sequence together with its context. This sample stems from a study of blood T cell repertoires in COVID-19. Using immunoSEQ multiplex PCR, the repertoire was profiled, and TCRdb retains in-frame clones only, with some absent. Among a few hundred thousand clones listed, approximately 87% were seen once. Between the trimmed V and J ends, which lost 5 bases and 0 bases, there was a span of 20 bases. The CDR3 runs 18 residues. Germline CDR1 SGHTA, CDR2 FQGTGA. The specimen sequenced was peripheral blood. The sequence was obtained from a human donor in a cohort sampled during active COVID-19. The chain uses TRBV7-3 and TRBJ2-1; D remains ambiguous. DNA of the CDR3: TGTGCCAGCAGCCCCCAATGGGTTGCGGAGAGCTCCTACAATGAGCAGTTCTTC. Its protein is CASSPQWVAESSYNEQFF.